What follows describes a single T cell receptor beta chain. The antigen is undetermined. The data derive from a study of T cells in Graves' hyperthyroidism and ophthalmopathy. Overall study results and limits: Model output signaled ophthalmopathy a median roughly six months ahead of onset.

Patients were excluded because of uncontrolled infection, other autoimmune disease, pregnancy or lactation. Amplified TCR beta CDR3 regions came from RNA transcripts. First-round RT-PCR targeting the TCR CDR3 was performed with the HTBI primer set. TCRdb reprocessed the multiplex PCR reads with MiXCR, giving one entry per CDR3 protein. The sample records approximately 410,000 distinct CDR3 sequences, approximately 14% being singletons. Trimming at V came to 0 bases and at J to 6 bases, leaving 3 bases not matched to a gene. CDR1 and CDR2 from the germline V gene are MGHRA and YSYEKL. The CDR3 sequence is 15 residues long.

This clonotype was obtained from a man between 18 and 35 years old with Graves' ophthalmopathy. The V gene is TRBV4-1, the J gene TRBJ2-2; TRBD2 aligns across 8 bases. The sample comprised blood. Written as DNA, the CDR3 is TGCGCCAGCAGCCAAGATAAGCGGGAGTCCGGGGAGCTGTTTTTT. It translates to CASSQDKRESGELFF.